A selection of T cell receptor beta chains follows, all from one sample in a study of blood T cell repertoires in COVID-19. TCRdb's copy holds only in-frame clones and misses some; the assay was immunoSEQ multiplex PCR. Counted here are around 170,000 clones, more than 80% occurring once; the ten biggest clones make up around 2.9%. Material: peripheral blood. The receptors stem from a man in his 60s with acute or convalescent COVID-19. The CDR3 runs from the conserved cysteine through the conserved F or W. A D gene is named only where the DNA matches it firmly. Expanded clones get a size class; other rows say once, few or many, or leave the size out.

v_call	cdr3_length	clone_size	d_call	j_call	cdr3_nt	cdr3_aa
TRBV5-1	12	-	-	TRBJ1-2	TGCGCCAGCAGCCTCCCCTCCCTCGGCTACACCTTC	CASSLPSLGYTF
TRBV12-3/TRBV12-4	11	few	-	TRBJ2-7	TGTGCCAGCAAGGCGGGCTACGAGCAGTACTTC	CASKAGYEQYF
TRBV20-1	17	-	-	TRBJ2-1	TGCAGTGCTAGTCCCCCGACGGCTAGTTTGTTGAACAATGAGCAGTTCTTC	CSASPPTASLLNNEQFF
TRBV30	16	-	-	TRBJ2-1	TGTGCCTGGAGTGAGATGAAAGGGGTGGGATCATTAGAGCAGTTCTTC	CAWSEMKGVGSLEQFF
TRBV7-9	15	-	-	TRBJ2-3	TGTGCCAGCACCCCGCGTGCGGCTCTCACCAATACGCAGTATTTT	CASTPRAALTNTQYF
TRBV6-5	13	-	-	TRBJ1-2	TGTGCCAGCAGTACCGACAAGTCCTATGGCTACACCTTC	CASSTDKSYGYTF
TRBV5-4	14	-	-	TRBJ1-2	TGTGCCAGCAGCTTGGCCGGGACAAACTATGGCTACACCTTC	CASSLAGTNYGYTF
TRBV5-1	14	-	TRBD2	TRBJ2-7	TGCGCCAGCAGACCTACTAGCGCCTCCTACGAGCAGTACTTC	CASRPTSASYEQYF
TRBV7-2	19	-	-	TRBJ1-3	TGTGCCAGCAGCTTAGGGTTGGCGGGCATGACGGCCTCTGGAAACACCATATATTTT	CASSLGLAGMTASGNTIYF
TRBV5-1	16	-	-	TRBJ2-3	TGCGCCAGCAGCCCGGACGGGGTGGGCTCCACAGATACGCAGTATTTT	CASSPDGVGSTDTQYF
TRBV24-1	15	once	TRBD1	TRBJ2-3	TGTGCCACCAGTGACCCGGGACAGGGAACAGATACGCAGTATTTT	CATSDPGQGTDTQYF
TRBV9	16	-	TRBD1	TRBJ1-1	TGTGCCAGCAGCGTAGCTCAGGACAGGGTGAACACTGAAGCTTTCTTT	CASSVAQDRVNTEAFF
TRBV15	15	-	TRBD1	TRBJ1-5	TGTGCCACCAGCAACACGGGGACAGTCAATCAGCCCCAGCATTTT	CATSNTGTVNQPQHF
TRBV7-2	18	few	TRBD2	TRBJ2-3	TGTGCCAGCAGCTTGGGACTAGCGGGGAGGGGGGGCACAGATACGCAGTATTTT	CASSLGLAGRGGTDTQYF
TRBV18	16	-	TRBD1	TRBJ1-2	TGTGCCAGCTCACCAGGTTCCGGGACAGGGACCTATGGCTACACCTTC	CASSPGSGTGTYGYTF
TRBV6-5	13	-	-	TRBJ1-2	TGTGCCAGCAGACAACGGGTGGAGACTGGCTACACCTTC	CASRQRVETGYTF
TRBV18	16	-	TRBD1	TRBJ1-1	TGTGCCAGCTCACCGTCGCAGGGGGCCCTGAACACTGAAGCTTTCTTT	CASSPSQGALNTEAFF
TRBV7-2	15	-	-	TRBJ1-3	TGTGCCAGCAGCTTAGCCTCTCTCGTAGGAAACACCATATATTTT	CASSLASLVGNTIYF
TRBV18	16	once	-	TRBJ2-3	TGTGCCAGCTCACCCCGTGGGCAGGCCAACACAGATACGCAGTATTTT	CASSPRGQANTDTQYF
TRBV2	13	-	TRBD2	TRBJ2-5	TGTGCCACACAGACTAGCGAGGGAGAGACCCAGTACTTC	CATQTSEGETQYF
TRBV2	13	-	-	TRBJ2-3	TGTGCCAGCATTTTTACTTCCTCAGATACGCAGTATTTT	CASIFTSSDTQYF
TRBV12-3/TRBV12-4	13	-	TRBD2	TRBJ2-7	TGTGCCAGCAGTTTCTACAGCGGGGACGAGCAGTACTTC	CASSFYSGDEQYF
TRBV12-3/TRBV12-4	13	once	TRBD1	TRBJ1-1	TGTGCCAGCAGTTCCGGACAGGGGGCCGGGGCTTTCTTT	CASSSGQGAGAFF
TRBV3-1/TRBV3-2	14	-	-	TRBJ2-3	TGTGCCAGCAGCCGGCTGGAGGGGACAGATACGCAGTATTTT	CASSRLEGTDTQYF
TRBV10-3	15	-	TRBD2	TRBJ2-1	TGTGCCATCGGACTAGCGGGGGGCCAAGGTAATGAGCAGTTCTTC	CAIGLAGGQGNEQFF
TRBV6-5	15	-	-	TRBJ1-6	TGTGCCAGCAGTTACTCGGCGGCGTACAATTCACCCCTCCACTTT	CASSYSAAYNSPLHF
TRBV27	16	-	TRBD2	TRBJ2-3	TGTGCCAGCAGTTTAGCCGGACTAGCCACAACAGATACGCAGTATTTT	CASSLAGLATTDTQYF
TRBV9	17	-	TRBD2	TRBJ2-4	TGTGCCAGCAGCGTAGAGGGAGGGCGTGGGGCCAAAAACATTCAGTACTTC	CASSVEGGRGAKNIQYF
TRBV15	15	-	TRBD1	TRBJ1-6	TGTGCCACCAGCAGAGGGTCAGGGGGTGATTCACCCCTCCACTTT	CATSRGSGGDSPLHF
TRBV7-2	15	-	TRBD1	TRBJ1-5	TGTGCCAGCAGCTTAGCGCGGGACAGAAATCAGCCCCAGCATTTT	CASSLARDRNQPQHF
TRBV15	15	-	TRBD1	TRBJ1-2	TGTGCCACCAGTTTTTTATGGGGACAGGATTATGGCTACACCTTC	CATSFLWGQDYGYTF
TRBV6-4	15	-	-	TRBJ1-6	TGTGCCAGCAGTGACGAAGGGGGTCTTAATTCACCCCTCCACTTT	CASSDEGGLNSPLHF
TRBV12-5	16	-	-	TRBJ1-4	TGTGCTAGTGGTTTGGGAACGGACAGCCTTAATGAAAAACTGTTTTTT	CASGLGTDSLNEKLFF
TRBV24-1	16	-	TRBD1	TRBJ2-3	TGTGCCACCAGTGATGGGACAGGGAGAGGTGCAGATACGCAGTATTTT	CATSDGTGRGADTQYF
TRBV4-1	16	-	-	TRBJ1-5	TGCGCCAGCAGCCAAGAAATTGGCAGTAAGGAGGCCCGCCAGCATTTT	CASSQEIGSKEARQHF
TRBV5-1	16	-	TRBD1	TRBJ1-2	TGCGCCAGCAGCTTGGCCGGACAGGAAGCTAACTATGGCTACACCTTC	CASSLAGQEANYGYTF
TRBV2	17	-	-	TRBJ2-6	TGTGCCAGCTGCCGGGACTTGTTGCTCTCTGGGGCCAACGTCCTGACTTTC	CASCRDLLLSGANVLTF
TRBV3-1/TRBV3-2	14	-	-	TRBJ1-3	TGTGCCAGCAGCCATCAACAGGCTGGAAACACCATATATTTT	CASSHQQAGNTIYF
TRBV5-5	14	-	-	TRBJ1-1	TGTGCCAGCAGCGACTTACAGGGTCAGTTGAAAGCTTTCTTT	CASSDLQGQLKAFF
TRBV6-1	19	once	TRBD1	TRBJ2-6	TGTGCCAGCAGTGAGAGCCTCCCGGGACAGGGGGCTGGGGCCAACGTCCTGACTTTC	CASSESLPGQGAGANVLTF
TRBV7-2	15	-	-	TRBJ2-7	TGTGCCAGCAGCTTAGGGTCTCCCAGGGTATACGAGCAGTACTTC	CASSLGSPRVYEQYF
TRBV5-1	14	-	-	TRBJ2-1	TGCGCCAGCTCTGGGGGGATGTCCTACAATGAGCAGTTCTTC	CASSGGMSYNEQFF
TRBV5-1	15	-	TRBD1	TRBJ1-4	TGCGCCAGCAGCTTGGCCGGGACAGGGAGGGAGGAACTGTTTTTT	CASSLAGTGREELFF
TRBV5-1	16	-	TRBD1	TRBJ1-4	TGCGCCAGCAGCTTAGGACAGGTCAGGGTTGAAGAAAAACTGTTTTTT	CASSLGQVRVEEKLFF
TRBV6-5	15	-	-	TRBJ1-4	TGTGCCAGCAGTTACGGCCCTTCGGGGAATGAAAAACTGTTTTTT	CASSYGPSGNEKLFF